Following are 19 T cell receptor beta chains from one sample sequenced in a study of radiation and T cells in renal cell carcinoma. Assay: immunoSEQ multiplex PCR; the TCRdb copy retains only in-frame clones and omits some. The data hold 100,000 to 150,000 clones, with roughly 80% observed a single time. Time point in this sample: baseline pretreatment blood. Stated treatment: 15 Gy SBRT to primary tumor, nephrectomy 4 weeks later. Sequenced here: blood, sampled from a patient whose treatment included radiotherapy and nephrectomy. These receptors all come from a woman in her fifties or sixties with renal cell carcinoma.

The chain carries TRBV28 and TRBJ1-2; no definite D call. This CDR3 comprises 13 residues. V lost 6 bases and J lost 1, with 9 bases in between. CDR1 is MDHEN, CDR2 SYDVKM, per germline. This CDR3 is CASSQRINYGYTF. DNA of the CDR3: TGTGCCAGCAGCCAACGGATTAACTATGGCTACACCTTC.

The chain combines TRBV15 with TRBJ2-3; 12 nucleotides line up with TRBD2. Germline V gene data show CDR1 as LNHNV and CDR2 as YYDKDF (reference sequence). V gave up 0 bases and J gave up 4 bases; unmatched junction bases: 2. This CDR3 is built from 16 residues. The CDR3: CATSRELAGGPDTQYF. CDR3 in DNA: TGTGCCACCAGCAGAGAGCTAGCGGGGGGGCCAGATACGCAGTATTTT.

This clone was seen just once. The chain employs TRBV5-1 and TRBJ2-5; D perhaps matches TRBD2 (7 bases). The CDR3 is 14 residues long. The ends were cut back, 0 bases at V and 6 bases at J, with 12 bases in the middle. CDR1 is SGHRS, CDR2 YFSETQ, per germline. Here the CDR3 DNA reads TGCGCCAGCAGCTTGGGGGAGGGGGTCAAGACCCAGTACTTC. This translates into CASSLGEGVKTQYF.

The J gene is TRBJ1-6, the V gene TRBV5-8; no reliable D call. Trimming took off 4 bases at V and 7 bases at J, with 18 bases between the two ends. This CDR3 has 16 amino acids. Germline V lookup: CDR1 SGHTS, CDR2 YDEGEE. CDR3: CASSQEYGSWNSPLHF. CDR3 nucleotide sequence: TGTGCCAGCAGCCAGGAGTATGGTAGTTGGAATTCACCCCTCCACTTT.

CDR3 region: CASSYGTGLYEQYF. The DNA of the CDR3 is TGCGCCAGCAGCTATGGGACAGGGCTCTACGAGCAGTACTTC. The chain recombines TRBV5-1 with TRBJ2-5; 9 bases are shared with TRBD1. The end of the DNA is better explained by TRBJ2-7, so the J call may be wrong. This CDR3 has 14 amino acids. Per the germline V gene, CDR1 is SGHRS and CDR2 is YFSETQ.

This clone came up a few times. V and J are TRBV5-4 and TRBJ1-1; 7 bases fit TRBD1. The V segment lost 4 bases and the J segment 1 base; nucleotides outside the gene matches: 7. Germline assignment: CDR1 SGHNT and CDR2 YYREEE (reference sequence). The CDR3 extends over 15 amino acids. CDR3 amino acids: CASSPYRGQNTEAFF. CDR3 bases: TGTGCCAGCAGCCCGTACAGGGGACAGAACACTGAAGCTTTCTTT.

For the CDR3, the DNA is TGTGCCAGCTCACCACCCGGAGGCCACGTGGGCTACACCTTC. Amino acids: CASSPPGGHVGYTF. The rearrangement uses TRBV18 and TRBJ1-2; D is uncertain. The CDR3 length is 14 residues. Trimming left V 0 bases short and J 8 bases short, with 13 bases between. CDR1 and CDR2 from the germline V gene are KGHSH and LQKENI. Filled out from reference TRBV18 and TRBJ1-2, the complete variable domain reads NAGVMQNPRHLVRRRGQEARLRCSPMKGHSHVYWYRQLPEEGLKFMVYLQKENIIDESGMPKERFSAEFPKEGPSILRIQQVVRGDSAAYFCASSPPGGHVGYTFGSGTRLTVV.

The gene calls are TRBV9 and TRBJ1-1, with a possible D match to TRBD1 (6 bases). V was cut by 4 bases and J by 10 bases, with 17 bases left in between. There are 13 residues in the CDR3. The germline gives CDR1 SGDLS, CDR2 YYNGEE. The CDR3 spells CASSPRTAGTAFF. CDR3 DNA: TGTGCCAGCAGCCCGAGGACAGCAGGGACAGCTTTCTTT.

The chain couples TRBV30 to TRBJ2-4; 7 bases are a match to TRBD1. There are 17 residues in the CDR3. The ends lost 7 bases at V and 2 bases at J; junction bases unmatched: 17. Per the germline V gene, CDR1 is GTSNPN and CDR2 is SVGIG (reference sequence). The CDR3 sequence is CAFAPRGGLLTKNIQYF. In DNA, the CDR3 is TGTGCCTTCGCGCCAAGAGGGGGCCTGTTAACCAAAAACATTCAGTACTTC.

The gene calls are TRBV5-1 and TRBJ2-3; D assignment may be TRBD1 or TRBD2 (7 bases each). In germline, CDR1 is SGHRS, CDR2 YFSETQ. CDR3 length: 16 amino acids. With 0 bases removed from V and 3 bases from J, the gap between germline ends came to 14 bases. Here the CDR3 DNA reads TGCGCCAGCAGCTTGGCGGGGGGCAGGGGGACAGATACGCAGTATTTT. This sequence encodes CASSLAGGRGTDTQYF.

This CDR3 is CASQRGLAGELFF. CDR3 in DNA: TGTGCCAGCCAAAGAGGTCTGGCCGGGGAGCTGTTTTTT. The rearrangement joins TRBV7-9 to TRBJ2-2; D is unclear. V was clipped by 8 bases and J by 6 bases, with 13 bases between them. Germline V gene data show CDR1 as SEHNR and CDR2 as FQNEAQ (reference sequence). The CDR3 extends over 13 amino acids.

This clone appeared once. The chain has TRBV5-1 and TRBJ1-1; 12 positions agree with TRBD1. The CDR3 runs to 17 residues. The J segment lost 3 bases and the V segment lost 5 bases, leaving 11 bases of the junction unmatched. The germline V gene encodes CDR1 SGHRS and CDR2 YFSETQ. The DNA for the CDR3 is TGCGCCAGCAGTCCATCCGGGACAGGGGGCTTGGACACTGAAGCTTTCTTT. The encoded protein is CASSPSGTGGLDTEAFF.

J is TRBJ1-2 and V is TRBV29-1; the D is unclear. This CDR3 has 12 amino acids. CDR1 and CDR2 (germline): SQVTM, ANQGSEA. CDR3 sequence (DNA): TGCAAGATAGGGCAGACGGATTATGGCTACACCTTC. Its protein is CKIGQTDYGYTF.

This clone was seen once. V is TRBV19 and J is TRBJ1-1; D not certain. Trimming removed 2 bases at V and 1 base at J, with 8 bases between. The CDR3 length is 14 residues. Looked up from germline, CDR1 is LNHDA and CDR2 is SQIVND (reference sequence). The CDR3 loop reads CASSISPQNTEAFF. Here the CDR3 DNA reads TGTGCCAGTAGTATAAGCCCACAGAACACTGAAGCTTTCTTT.

This chain joins TRBV29-1 and TRBJ1-1, with D unresolved. Germline CDR1 and CDR2: SQVTM and ANQGSEA. Trimming cost V 2 bases and J 0 bases, with 7 bases left between them. The CDR3 has 13 amino acids. CDR3 residues: CSVEPRMNTEAFF. CDR3 sequence (DNA): TGCAGCGTTGAACCCCGGATGAACACTGAAGCTTTCTTT.

Notes on this clone: Other nucleotide sequences in the sample specify the same CDR3. The chain's CDR3 is CSARPADTQYF. As DNA, the CDR3 is TGCAGTGCGAGACCCGCGGATACGCAGTATTTT. The chain is built from TRBV20-1 and TRBJ2-3; no definite D call. CDR1 and CDR2 from the germline V gene are DFQATT and SNEGSKA (reference sequence). The CDR3 contains 11 residues. Trimming cost V 6 bases and J 6 bases, with 10 bases left between them.

The chain joins TRBV6-5 to TRBJ1-5; D is possibly TRBD1 (5 bases). Germline V gives CDR1 MNHEY, CDR2 SVGAGI. CDR3 length equals 13 residues. V was pared by 6 bases and J by 7 bases, with 13 bases between. The CDR3 nucleotides read TGTGCCAGCAGAAGGGGCGCCGGGCAGCCCCAGCATTTT. Protein: CASRRGAGQPQHF.

The genes are TRBV9 and TRBJ1-6; TRBD1 might be the D (5 bases). The CDR3 totals 16 residues. Per germline, CDR1 SGDLS and CDR2 YYNGEE. Between the trimmed V and J ends, which lost 2 bases and 0 bases, there was a span of 9 bases. The DNA of the CDR3 is TGTGCCAGCAGCGTTTTAGACAGCTCCTATAATTCACCCCTCCACTTT. Protein product: CASSVLDSSYNSPLHF.

V and J are TRBV27 and TRBJ1-4; 9 nucleotides agree with TRBD1. V dropped 4 bases and J dropped 10; count of bases not matched to a gene: 10. The CDR3 extends over 15 amino acids. The germline CDR1 and CDR2 sequences are MNHEY and SMNVEV (reference sequence). CDR3 region: CASSSDRGAFGKLFF. CDR3 sequence (DNA): TGTGCCAGCAGTTCGGACAGGGGTGCGTTCGGAAAACTGTTTTTT.